This T cell receptor beta chain stems from a study of blood T cells in healthy people across ages. The CDR3 contains 15 residues. J lost 3 bases, V lost 6 bases, and 7 bases had no gene match. Germline CDR1 SGHAT, CDR2 FQNNGV. This clonotype came up a few times. PCR was performed a second time for roughly 7 to 12 cycles using a sample-barcoded 5' primer and a J-beta primer mix. TCRdb analysed the 5' RACE reads with MiXCR anew, one entry per CDR3 protein. The data show over 1,500,000 distinct CDR3 sequences, roughly two fifths seen once. This chain connects TRBV11-2 to TRBJ1-1; TRBD1 aligns across 10 bases. This TCR derives from a human donor in good health. Sequenced sample: blood. Here the CDR3 DNA reads TGTGCCAGCAGTTTCCACGGGACAGGGGACACTGAAGCTTTCTTT. Its translation: CASSFHGTGDTEAFF.